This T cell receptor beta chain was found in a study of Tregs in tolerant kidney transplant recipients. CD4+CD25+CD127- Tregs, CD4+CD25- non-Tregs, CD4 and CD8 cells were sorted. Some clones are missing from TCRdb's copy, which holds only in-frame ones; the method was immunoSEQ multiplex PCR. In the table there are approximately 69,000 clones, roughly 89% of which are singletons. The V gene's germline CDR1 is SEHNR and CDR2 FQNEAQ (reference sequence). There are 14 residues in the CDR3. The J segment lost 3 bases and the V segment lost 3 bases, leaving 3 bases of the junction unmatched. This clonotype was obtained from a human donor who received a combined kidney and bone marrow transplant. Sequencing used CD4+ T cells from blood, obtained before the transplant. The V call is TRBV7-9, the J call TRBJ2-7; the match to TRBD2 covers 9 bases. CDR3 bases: TGTGCCAGCAGCTTTACTAGCGGGCTCTACGAGCAGTACTTC. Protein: CASSFTSGLYEQYF.